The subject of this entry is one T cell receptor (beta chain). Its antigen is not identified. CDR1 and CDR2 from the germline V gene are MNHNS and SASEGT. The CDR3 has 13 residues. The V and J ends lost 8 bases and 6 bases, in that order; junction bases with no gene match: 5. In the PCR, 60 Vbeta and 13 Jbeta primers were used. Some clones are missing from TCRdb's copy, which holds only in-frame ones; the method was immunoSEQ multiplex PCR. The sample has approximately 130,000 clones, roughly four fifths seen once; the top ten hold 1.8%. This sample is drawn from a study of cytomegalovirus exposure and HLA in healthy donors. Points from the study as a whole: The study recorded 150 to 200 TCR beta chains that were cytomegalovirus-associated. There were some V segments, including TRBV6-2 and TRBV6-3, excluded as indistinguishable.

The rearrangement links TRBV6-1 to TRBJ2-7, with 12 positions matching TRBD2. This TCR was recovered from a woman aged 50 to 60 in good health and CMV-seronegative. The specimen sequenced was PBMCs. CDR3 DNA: TGTGCCAGCCTCCGGACTAGCGGGACCGAGCAGTACTTC. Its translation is CASLRTSGTEQYF.